Presented here are 28 T cell receptor beta chains from one specimen sequenced in a study of low-dose radiotherapy and immunotherapy resistance in tumors. TRAV- and TRBV-specific primers primed first-strand cDNA, covering alpha and beta chains. TCRs were amplified for about 18 PCR cycles with a constant-region primer and V-primer adapter. From the reads, TCRdb called clonotypes with MiXCR, one entry per CDR3 protein. The data contain tens of thousands of distinct CDR3 sequences, under 20% of them singletons. The time point here: before trial treatment. The material was PBMCs, obtained before treatment. Receptor source: a male donor with prostate cancer.

This clonotype is classed as medium-sized (0.01 to 0.1%). The chain uses TRBV29-1 and TRBJ2-7, with 13 bases that match TRBD2. This CDR3 has 15 amino acids. The germline V gene has CDR1 SQVTM and CDR2 ANQGSEA. V shed 6 bases and J 2 bases; nucleotides not matched to a gene: 7. The CDR3 spells CSVALGTSGTYEQYF. The CDR3 region has the DNA TGCAGCGTCGCACTCGGGACTAGCGGGACCTACGAGCAGTACTTC.

In its sample, this clonotype was seen many times. In DNA form, the CDR3 reads TGTGCCAGCAGTGTGCCGGGGGCAAACACCGGGGAGCTGTTTTTT. Translated: CASSVPGANTGELFF. The V call is TRBV25-1, the J call TRBJ2-2; D possibly matches TRBD1 or TRBD2 (6 bases each). CDR3 size: 15 residues. Trimming pared 4 bases from V and 2 bases from J, leaving 11 bases between. Germline CDR1 reads MGHDK; CDR2 reads SYGVNS. The variable domain in full, completed from reference TRBV25-1 and TRBJ2-2, reads EADIYQTPRYLVIGTGKKITLECSQTMGHDKMYWYQQDPGMELHLIHYSYGVNSTEKGDLSSESTVSRIRTEHFPLTLESARPSHTSQYLCASSVPGANTGELFFGEGSRLTVL.

This clonotype occurred many times. V is TRBV20-1 and J is TRBJ1-6, with TRBD1 matching 7 bases. V gave up 0 bases and J gave up 6 bases; unmatched junction bases: 8. Germline V gene data show CDR1 as DFQATT and CDR2 as SNEGSKA (reference sequence). This CDR3 contains 16 residues. CDR3 region: CSAREGGGSGNSPLHF. The CDR3 bases are TGCAGTGCTAGAGAAGGAGGGGGCTCGGGTAATTCACCCCTCCACTTT.

This clonotype was recorded many times. The chain joins TRBV2 to TRBJ2-3; TRBD2 matches 13 bases. Trimming took 9 bases from V and 6 from J; bases not matched to a gene: 9. CDR3 length equals 15 residues. Germline CDR1 reads SNHLY; CDR2 reads FYNNEI. CDR3 sequence: CASTGLAGIRDTQYF. DNA of the CDR3: TGTGCCAGTACGGGACTAGCGGGGATCCGCGATACGCAGTATTTT. The whole variable domain, remainder taken from reference TRBV2 and TRBJ2-3, is EPEVTQTPSHQVTQMGQEVILRCVPISNHLYFYWYRQILGQKVEFLVSFYNNEISEKSEIFDDQFSVERPDGSNFTLKIRSTKLEDSAMYFCASTGLAGIRDTQYFGPGTRLTVL.

This clonotype came up many times. The chain uses TRBV6-6 and TRBJ2-5, with D hard to call. V lost 2 bases and J lost 2, with 12 bases in between. Germline V gives CDR1 MNHNY, CDR2 SVGAGI (reference sequence). There are 15 residues in the CDR3. The CDR3 spells CASSYPTDTQETQYF. Here the CDR3 DNA reads TGTGCCAGCAGTTACCCAACCGACACACAAGAGACCCAGTACTTC.

This clonotype has ten or more counts. The chain has TRBV7-9 and TRBJ1-4, with a tentative D call TRBD1 (6 bases). Germline values: CDR1 SEHNR, CDR2 FQNEAQ (reference sequence). This CDR3 region has 14 residues. Trimming stripped 5 bases from V and 5 bases from J, with 12 bases between. In DNA form, the CDR3 reads TGTGCCAGCAGCACCGGGACAAGGAATGAAAAACTGTTTTTT. This codes for CASSTGTRNEKLFF.

This clonotype was counted ten times or more. The chain joins TRBV20-1 to TRBJ2-1; perhaps D is TRBD1 or TRBD2 (5 bases each). The CDR3 is 14 amino acids. Germline V gene lookup returns CDR1 DFQATT and CDR2 SNEGSKA (reference sequence). Deletions cut 3 bases from V and 4 bases from J, with 13 bases between. CDR3 protein: CSASIGEIYNEQFF. In DNA form, the CDR3 reads TGCAGTGCTAGCATAGGGGAGATATACAATGAGCAGTTCTTC.

At least ten counts were recorded for this clonotype. This chain uses TRBV6-6 with TRBJ1-3; 7 bases are a match to TRBD1. The germline V gene has CDR1 MNHNY and CDR2 SVGAGI (reference sequence). This CDR3 has 16 amino acids. The V gene end was trimmed by 2 bases and the J gene end by 0 bases; junction bases not matched to a gene: 4. The CDR3 region is CASSYPRQGSGNTIYF. In nucleotides, the CDR3 is TGTGCCAGCAGTTACCCTAGACAGGGCTCTGGAAACACCATATATTTT.

This clonotype occurred many times. The chain joins TRBV5-1 to TRBJ2-1, with 8 bases aligning to TRBD2. The CDR3 has 15 residues. Germline trimming cut 2 bases from V and 8 bases from J; bases unmatched to any gene: 9. CDR1 is SGHRS and CDR2 is YFSETQ in the germline V gene. As DNA, the CDR3 is TGCGCCAGCAGCTTCGGGACTAGTTTCATCGATGAGCAGTTCTTC. It codes for CASSFGTSFIDEQFF.

This clonotype was counted ten times or more. This chain uses TRBV20-1 with TRBJ2-7; TRBD2 matches 8 bases. Germline V gives CDR1 DFQATT, CDR2 SNEGSKA (reference sequence). The CDR3 has 15 amino acids. Trimming cost V 3 bases and J 6 bases; bases outside gene matches: 13. For the CDR3, the DNA is TGCAGTGCTAGTCGTCTAGCGGGTTTGGAGGGCGAGCAGTACTTC. This encodes CSASRLAGLEGEQYF.

This clonotype has at least ten counts. This chain links TRBV9 with TRBJ1-2; D unresolved. CDR3 size: 14 residues. CDR1 is SGDLS and CDR2 is YYNGEE in the germline V gene. Trimming removed 0 bases at V and 7 bases at J, with 13 bases between. The CDR3 coding sequence is TGTGCCAGCAGCGTAGCCGGGTGGGAAACTGGCTACACCTTC. Residues: CASSVAGWETGYTF.

A note on this clonotype: A much larger clone differs from this one at a single base, so this may be a read error. The chain uses TRBV7-7 and TRBJ1-5; TRBD1 is a possible D gene (5 bases). This CDR3 comprises 13 residues. Looked up from germline, CDR1 is SSHAT and CDR2 is FNYEAQ (reference sequence). In DNA, the CDR3 is TGTGCTAGCAGCGCTGGGACGGATCAGCCCCAGCATTTT. It translates to CASSAGTDQPQHF.

This clonotype was picked up many times. The chain employs TRBV20-1 and TRBJ2-7; TRBD2 aligns across 14 bases. The CDR3 contains 14 residues. Per the germline V gene, CDR1 is DFQATT and CDR2 is SNEGSKA (reference sequence). Germline trimming cut 5 bases from V and 3 bases from J; bases unmatched to any gene: 3. CDR3 loop: CSAFGLAGGYEQYF. The DNA for the CDR3 is TGCAGTGCTTTCGGACTAGCGGGAGGCTACGAGCAGTACTTC.

This clonotype occurred a few times. J is TRBJ2-1 and V is TRBV5-1; 10 bases are shared with TRBD2. V shed 3 bases, J shed 4 bases, and the junction held 7 bases outside the gene matches. This CDR3 is 16 amino acids long. Germline CDR1 and CDR2: SGHRS and YFSETQ. The CDR3 loop reads CASSSIAGGRYNEQFF. CDR3 DNA: TGCGCCAGCAGCTCCATAGCGGGAGGTCGGTACAATGAGCAGTTCTTC.

V and J are TRBV28 and TRBJ2-6; D not certain. Germline V CDR1 and CDR2: MDHEN, SYDVKM. V lost 7 bases and J lost 0, with 7 bases in between. The CDR3 totals 14 residues. For the CDR3, the DNA is TGTGCCAGCAACCGATACTCTGGGGCCAACGTCCTGACTTTC. This translates into CASNRYSGANVLTF. The whole variable domain, remainder taken from reference TRBV28 and TRBJ2-6, is DVKVTQSSRYLVKRTGEKVFLECVQDMDHENMFWYRQDPGLGLRLIYFSYDVKMKEKGDIPEGYSVSREKKERFSLILESASTNQTSMYLCASNRYSGANVLTFGAGSRLTVL.

Details on this clonotype: This likely stems from a read error, as it lies one base from a far larger clone. V gene TRBV7-9 combines with J gene TRBJ2-3, with 13 bases matching TRBD2. Trimming removed 7 bases from V and 4 bases from J; junction bases left unmatched: 5. Germline V gene data show CDR1 as SEHNR and CDR2 as FQNEAQ (reference sequence). The CDR3 is made up of 15 amino acids. The CDR3 DNA reads as TGTGCCAGCAACCGGACTAGCGGGAGTTCAGATACGCAGTATTTT. It yields the protein CASNRTSGSSDTQYF.

This clonotype came up many times. The J gene is TRBJ2-3, the V gene TRBV6-2 or TRBV6-3; D is possibly TRBD2 (5 bases). The V gene lost 5 bases and the J gene lost 5 bases, with 26 bases spanning the gap. Germline V gives CDR1 MNHEY, CDR2 SVGEGT. This CDR3 contains 18 residues. The CDR3: CASSPPGSAEAFLDTQYF. For the CDR3, the DNA is TGTGCCAGCAGTCCACCCGGTTCGGCGGAGGCTTTTCTAGATACGCAGTATTTT.

This clonotype showed up many times. The chain carries TRBV11-2 and TRBJ2-7; 12 bases fit TRBD1. The trim removed 5 bases at V and 0 bases at J, leaving 5 bases unmatched. CDR1 is SGHAT and CDR2 is FQNNGV in the germline V gene. This CDR3 contains 16 residues. This CDR3 is CASSPTGQGASYEQYF. For the CDR3, the DNA is TGTGCCAGCAGCCCCACGGGACAGGGGGCCTCCTACGAGCAGTACTTC.

The chain combines TRBV9 with TRBJ2-2, with D possibly being TRBD1 (7 bases). V was shortened by 4 bases and J by 2 bases, with 12 bases between the two germline ends. CDR1 is SGDLS, CDR2 YYNGEE, per germline. The CDR3 has 15 amino acids. The CDR3 bases are TGTGCCAGCAGCAAGACAGGGACTAACACCGGGGAGCTGTTTTTT. Its translation: CASSKTGTNTGELFF.

With regard to this clonotype: A read error likely explains this, since a far larger clone differs by one base. The chain employs TRBV7-9 and TRBJ2-1; 10 nucleotides align to TRBD2. The germline V gene has CDR1 SEHNR and CDR2 FQNEAQ (reference sequence). This CDR3 has 16 residues. The CDR3 nucleotides read TGTGCCAGCAGCGCTAGCGGGGGTTGGGCCTACAATGTGCAGTTCTTC. Translating it yields CASSASGGWAYNVQFF.

This clonotype was recorded many times. The V call is TRBV9, the J call TRBJ2-7; D gene ambiguous. The V gene lost 0 bases and the J gene lost 5 bases, with 12 bases spanning the gap. CDR1 SGDLS and CDR2 YYNGEE come from the germline V gene. This CDR3 has 14 amino acids. The CDR3: CASSVEQIPHEQYF. In nucleotides, the CDR3 is TGTGCCAGCAGCGTAGAACAGATACCCCACGAGCAGTACTTC.

Notes on this clonotype: This likely reflects a read error, since a far larger clone is one base away. This rearrangement joins TRBV23-1 to TRBJ2-1, with TRBD1 identical over 7 bases. TRBV23-1 is classed as an ORF, of uncertain function. This CDR3 region has 15 residues. Trimming at V came to 7 bases and at J to 10 bases, leaving 16 bases not matched to a gene. CDR3 region: CASTGAGTVTYEQFF. CDR3 in DNA: TGCGCCAGCACGGGCGCTGGGACAGTCACCTACGAGCAGTTCTTC.

This clonotype was picked up a small number of times. The chain recombines TRBV20-1 with TRBJ1-4; 11 positions agree with TRBD1. This CDR3 region has 14 residues. J was trimmed by 8 bases and V by 1 base; bases with no gene match: 3. Germline CDR1 DFQATT, CDR2 SNEGSKA (reference sequence). This chain's CDR3 is CSARGTGGWEKLFF. The CDR3 DNA reads TGCAGTGCTAGAGGGACAGGGGGCTGGGAAAAACTGTTTTTT.

This clonotype was seen ten or more times. This chain uses TRBV7-9 with TRBJ1-2; perhaps TRBD1 as D (6 bases). Germline-derived CDR1 and CDR2 are SEHNR and FQNEAQ (reference sequence). V gave up 5 bases and J gave up 13 bases, with 26 bases separating them. The CDR3 contains 15 residues. The CDR3 here is CASSLTRGDRLNPTF. CDR3 nucleotide sequence: TGTGCCAGCAGCCTAACCCGGGGAGACAGGCTAAATCCCACCTTC.

This clonotype was seen repeatedly, ten times or more. J is TRBJ1-1 and V is TRBV18; D is possibly TRBD1 (6 bases). The germline gives CDR1 KGHSH, CDR2 LQKENI. The CDR3 sequence is 13 residues long. V gave up 3 bases and J gave up 6 bases, with 11 bases separating them. CDR3 protein: CASSPDRWSEAFF. In nucleotides, the CDR3 is TGTGCCAGCTCACCTGACAGGTGGTCTGAAGCTTTCTTT.

This clonotype was recorded many times. The genes are TRBV19 and TRBJ1-1; 8 bases map to TRBD1. Per the germline V gene, CDR1 is LNHDA and CDR2 is SQIVND (reference sequence). V was pared by 5 bases and J by 4 bases, with 9 bases of the junction left unmatched. The CDR3 has 15 amino acids. CDR3 sequence: CASSYPGTGLTEAFF. The CDR3 DNA reads TGTGCCAGTAGTTACCCGGGGACAGGCCTCACTGAAGCTTTCTTT.

This clonotype came up many times. The J gene is TRBJ2-1, the V gene TRBV5-6, with no clear D. Germline V gives CDR1 SGHDT, CDR2 YYEEEE. There are 12 residues in the CDR3. V shed 1 base and J shed 5 bases, with 4 bases lying between them. CDR3 protein: CASSLSDNEQFF. CDR3 sequence (DNA): TGTGCCAGCAGCTTGTCTGACAATGAGCAGTTCTTC.

J is TRBJ2-5 and V is TRBV28, with a possible D match to TRBD2 (6 bases). Germline CDR1 and CDR2: MDHEN and SYDVKM. The CDR3 totals 15 residues. V was clipped by 3 bases and J by 3 bases, with 14 bases between them. CDR3 sequence: CASSFGGEAEETQYF. CDR3 DNA: TGTGCCAGCAGTTTCGGGGGTGAAGCCGAAGAGACCCAGTACTTC.